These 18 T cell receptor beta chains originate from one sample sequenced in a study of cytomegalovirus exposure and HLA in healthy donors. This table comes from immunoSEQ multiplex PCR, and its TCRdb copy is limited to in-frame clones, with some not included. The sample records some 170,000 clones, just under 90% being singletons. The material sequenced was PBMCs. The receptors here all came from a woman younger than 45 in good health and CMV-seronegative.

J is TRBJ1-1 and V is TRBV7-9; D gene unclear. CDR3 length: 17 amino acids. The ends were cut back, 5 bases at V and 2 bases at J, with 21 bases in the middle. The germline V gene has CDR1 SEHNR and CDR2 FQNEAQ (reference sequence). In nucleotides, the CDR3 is TGTGCCAGCAGCCCCCGAGGGAGGTTCGATATAAACACTGAAGCTTTCTTT. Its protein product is CASSPRGRFDINTEAFF.

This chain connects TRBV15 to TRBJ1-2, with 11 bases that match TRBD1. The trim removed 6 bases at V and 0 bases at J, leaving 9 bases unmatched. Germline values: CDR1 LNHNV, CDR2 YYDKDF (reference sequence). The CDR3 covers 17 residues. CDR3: CATRLGGQGVANYGYTF. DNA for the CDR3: TGTGCCACCAGGTTAGGGGGACAGGGGGTAGCTAACTATGGCTACACCTTC.

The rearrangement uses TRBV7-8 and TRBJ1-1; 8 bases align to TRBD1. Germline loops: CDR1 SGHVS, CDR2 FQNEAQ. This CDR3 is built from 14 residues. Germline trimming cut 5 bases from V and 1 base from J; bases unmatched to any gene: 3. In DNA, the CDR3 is TGTGCCAGCAGCAGAACAGGGGGGAACACTGAAGCTTTCTTT. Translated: CASSRTGGNTEAFF.

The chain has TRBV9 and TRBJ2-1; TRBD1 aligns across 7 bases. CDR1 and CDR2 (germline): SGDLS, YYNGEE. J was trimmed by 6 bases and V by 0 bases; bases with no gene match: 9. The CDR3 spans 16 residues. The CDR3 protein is CASSVATGTAGNEQFF. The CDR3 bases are TGTGCCAGCAGCGTAGCCACCGGGACAGCAGGCAATGAGCAGTTCTTC.

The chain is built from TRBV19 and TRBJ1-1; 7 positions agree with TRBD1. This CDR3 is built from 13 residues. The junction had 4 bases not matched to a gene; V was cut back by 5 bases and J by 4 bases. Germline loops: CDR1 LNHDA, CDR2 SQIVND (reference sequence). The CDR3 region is CASSGGTATEAFF. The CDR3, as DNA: TGTGCCAGTAGTGGGGGGACAGCCACTGAAGCTTTCTTT.

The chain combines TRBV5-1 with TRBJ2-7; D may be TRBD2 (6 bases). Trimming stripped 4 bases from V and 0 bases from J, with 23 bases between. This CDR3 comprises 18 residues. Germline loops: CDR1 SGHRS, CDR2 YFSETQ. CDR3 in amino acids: CASSLRPEFSGSSYEQYF. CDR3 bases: TGCGCCAGCAGCCTACGACCGGAATTTAGCGGAAGCTCCTACGAGCAGTACTTC.

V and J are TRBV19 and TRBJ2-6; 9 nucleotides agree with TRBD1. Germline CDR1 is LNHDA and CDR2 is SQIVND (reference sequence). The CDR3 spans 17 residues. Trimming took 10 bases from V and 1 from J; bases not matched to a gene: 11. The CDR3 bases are TGTGCCACCTCAACAGGGGGCGCAGCTTCTGGGGCCAACGTCCTGACTTTC. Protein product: CATSTGGAASGANVLTF.

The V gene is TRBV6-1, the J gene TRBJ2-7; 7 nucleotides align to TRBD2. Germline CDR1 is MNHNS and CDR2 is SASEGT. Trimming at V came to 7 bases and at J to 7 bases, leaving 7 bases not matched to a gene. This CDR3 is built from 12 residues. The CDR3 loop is CASMGGGWEQYF. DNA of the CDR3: TGTGCCAGCATGGGGGGAGGGTGGGAGCAGTACTTC.

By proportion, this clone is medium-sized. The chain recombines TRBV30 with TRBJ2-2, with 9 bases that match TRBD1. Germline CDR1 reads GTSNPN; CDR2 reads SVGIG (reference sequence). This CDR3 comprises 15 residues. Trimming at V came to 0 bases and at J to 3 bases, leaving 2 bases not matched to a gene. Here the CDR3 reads CAWSVRDRDTGELFF. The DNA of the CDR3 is TGTGCCTGGAGTGTACGGGACAGGGACACCGGGGAGCTGTTTTTT.

Written as DNA, the CDR3 is TGTGCCAGCAGTAAAGACCAGGGGGACACTGAAGCTTTCTTT. It encodes CASSKDQGDTEAFF. The chain links TRBV6-1 to TRBJ1-1; 7 bases are shared with TRBD1. The germline gives CDR1 MNHNS, CDR2 SASEGT. The CDR3 runs to 14 residues. With V trimmed by 5 bases and J by 3 bases, 6 bases remained unmatched.

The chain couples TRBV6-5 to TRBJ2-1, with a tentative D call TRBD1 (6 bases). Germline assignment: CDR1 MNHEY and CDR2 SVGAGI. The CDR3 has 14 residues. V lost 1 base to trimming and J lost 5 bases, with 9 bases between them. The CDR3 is CASSYYAGDNEQFF. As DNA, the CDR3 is TGTGCCAGCAGTTACTACGCAGGGGACAATGAGCAGTTCTTC.

The CDR3 DNA reads as TGTGCCAGCAGCCAACTTGCTAACAATGAGCAGTTCTTC. Translated, it gives CASSQLANNEQFF. The rearrangement uses TRBV14 and TRBJ2-1; D not resolved. With 2 bases removed from V and 5 bases from J, the gap between germline ends came to 7 bases. Germline V gene sequence: CDR1 SGHDN, CDR2 FVKESK. The CDR3 is made up of 13 amino acids.

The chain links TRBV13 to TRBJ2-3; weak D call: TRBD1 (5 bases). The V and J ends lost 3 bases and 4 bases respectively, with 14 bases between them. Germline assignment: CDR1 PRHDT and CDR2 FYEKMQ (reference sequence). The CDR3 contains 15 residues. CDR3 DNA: TGTGCCAGCAGCTTCATGGGGCGGCTGGCAGATACGCAGTATTTT. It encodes CASSFMGRLADTQYF.

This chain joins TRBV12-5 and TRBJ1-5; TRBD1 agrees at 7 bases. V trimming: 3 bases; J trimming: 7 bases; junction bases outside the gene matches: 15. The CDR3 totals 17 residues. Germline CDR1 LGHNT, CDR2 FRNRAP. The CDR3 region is CASGFGTGEGLGQPQHF. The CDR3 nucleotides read TGTGCTAGTGGTTTTGGTACAGGGGAAGGGTTAGGACAGCCCCAGCATTTT.

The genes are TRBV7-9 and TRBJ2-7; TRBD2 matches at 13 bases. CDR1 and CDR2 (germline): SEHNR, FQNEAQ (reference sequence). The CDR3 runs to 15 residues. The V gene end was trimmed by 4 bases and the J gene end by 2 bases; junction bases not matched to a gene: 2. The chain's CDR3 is CASSSTSGGPYEQYF. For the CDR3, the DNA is TGTGCCAGCAGCTCGACTAGCGGGGGGCCCTACGAGCAGTACTTC.

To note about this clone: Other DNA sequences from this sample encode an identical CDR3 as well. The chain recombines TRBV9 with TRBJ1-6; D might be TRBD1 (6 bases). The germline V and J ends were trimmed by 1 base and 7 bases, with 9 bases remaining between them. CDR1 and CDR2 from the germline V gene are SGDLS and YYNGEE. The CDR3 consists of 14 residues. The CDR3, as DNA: TGTGCCAGCAGCGTAACACAGGGAAATTCACCCCTCCACTTT. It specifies CASSVTQGNSPLHF.

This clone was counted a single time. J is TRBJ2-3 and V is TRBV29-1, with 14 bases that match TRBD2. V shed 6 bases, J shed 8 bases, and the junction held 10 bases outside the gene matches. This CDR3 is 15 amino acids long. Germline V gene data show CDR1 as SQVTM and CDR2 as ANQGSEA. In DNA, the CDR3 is TGCAGCGTCAATATTCAGACTAGCGGGGGGGCTACGCAGTATTTT. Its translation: CSVNIQTSGGATQYF.

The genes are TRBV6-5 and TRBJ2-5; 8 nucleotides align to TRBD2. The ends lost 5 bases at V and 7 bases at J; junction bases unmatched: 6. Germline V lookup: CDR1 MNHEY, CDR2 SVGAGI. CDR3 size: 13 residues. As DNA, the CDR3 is TGTGCCAGCAGTCGGACTAGCTCGGCGACCCAGTACTTC. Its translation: CASSRTSSATQYF.